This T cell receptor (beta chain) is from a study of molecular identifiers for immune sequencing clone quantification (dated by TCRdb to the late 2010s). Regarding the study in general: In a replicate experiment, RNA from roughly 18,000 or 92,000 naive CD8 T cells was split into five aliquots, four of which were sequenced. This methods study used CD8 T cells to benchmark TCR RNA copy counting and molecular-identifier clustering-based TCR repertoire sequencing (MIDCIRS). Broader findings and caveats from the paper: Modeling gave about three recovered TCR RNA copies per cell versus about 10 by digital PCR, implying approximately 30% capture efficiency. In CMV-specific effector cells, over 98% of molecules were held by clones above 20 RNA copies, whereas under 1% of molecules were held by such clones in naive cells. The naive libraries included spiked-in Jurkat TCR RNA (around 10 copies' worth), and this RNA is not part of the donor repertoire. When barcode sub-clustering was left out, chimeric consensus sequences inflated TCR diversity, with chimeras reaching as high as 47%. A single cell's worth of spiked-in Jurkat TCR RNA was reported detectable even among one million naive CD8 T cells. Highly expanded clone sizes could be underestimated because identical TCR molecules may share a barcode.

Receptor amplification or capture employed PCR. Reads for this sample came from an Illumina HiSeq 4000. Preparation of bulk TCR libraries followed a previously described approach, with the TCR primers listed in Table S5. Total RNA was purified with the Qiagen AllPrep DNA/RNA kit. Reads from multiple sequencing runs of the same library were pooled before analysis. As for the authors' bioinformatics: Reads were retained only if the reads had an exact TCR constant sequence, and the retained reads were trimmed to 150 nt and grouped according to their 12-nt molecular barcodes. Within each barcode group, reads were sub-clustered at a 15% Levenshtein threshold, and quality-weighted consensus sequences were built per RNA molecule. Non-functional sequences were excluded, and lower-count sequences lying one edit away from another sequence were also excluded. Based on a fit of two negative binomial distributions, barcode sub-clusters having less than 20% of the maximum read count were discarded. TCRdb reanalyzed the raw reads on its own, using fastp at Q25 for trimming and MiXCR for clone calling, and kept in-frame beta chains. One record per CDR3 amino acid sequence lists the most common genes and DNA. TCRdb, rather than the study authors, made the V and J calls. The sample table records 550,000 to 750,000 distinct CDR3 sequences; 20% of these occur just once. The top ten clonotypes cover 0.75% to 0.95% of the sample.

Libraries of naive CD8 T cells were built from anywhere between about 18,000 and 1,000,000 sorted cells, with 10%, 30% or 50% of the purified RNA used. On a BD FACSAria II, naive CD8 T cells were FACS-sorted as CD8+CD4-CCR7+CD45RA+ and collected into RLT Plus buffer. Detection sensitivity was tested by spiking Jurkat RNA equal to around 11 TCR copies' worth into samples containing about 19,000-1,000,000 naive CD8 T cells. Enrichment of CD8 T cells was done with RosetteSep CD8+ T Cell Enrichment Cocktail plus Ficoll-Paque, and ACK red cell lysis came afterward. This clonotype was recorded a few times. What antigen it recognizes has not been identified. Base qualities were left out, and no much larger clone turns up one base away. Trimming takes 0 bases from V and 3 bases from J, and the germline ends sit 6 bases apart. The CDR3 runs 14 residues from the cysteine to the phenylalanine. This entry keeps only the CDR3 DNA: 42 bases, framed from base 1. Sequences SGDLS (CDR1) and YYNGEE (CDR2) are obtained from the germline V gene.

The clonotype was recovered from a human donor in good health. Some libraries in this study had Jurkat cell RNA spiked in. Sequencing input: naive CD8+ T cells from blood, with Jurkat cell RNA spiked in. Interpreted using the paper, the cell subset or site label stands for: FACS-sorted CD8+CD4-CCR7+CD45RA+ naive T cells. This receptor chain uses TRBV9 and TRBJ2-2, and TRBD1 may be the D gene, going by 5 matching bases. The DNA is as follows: TGTGCCAGCAGCGTAGAGGGGTACACCGGGGAGCTGTTTTTT. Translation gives CASSVEGYTGELFF.